Below, 18 T cell receptor beta chains from the same sample are listed, as sequenced in a study of T cell repertoires in aging, cancer and after chemotherapy. TRB rearrangements spanning V, D and J were amplified using mixed TRB-A/B primers. In TCRdb, the multiplex PCR reads were re-called with MiXCR into one record per CDR3 protein. Of nearly 2,500 distinct CDR3 sequences in the sample, around 24% are singletons; the top ten hold roughly 7.3%. The template was genomic DNA from peripheral blood, not RNA. The sample comprised blood. The receptors were sampled from a human donor with a solid tumor.

Sample share makes this clonotype large. The chain uses TRBV7-6 and TRBJ2-7; D is possibly TRBD2 (6 bases). Germline CDR1 is SGHVS and CDR2 is FNYEAQ. The length of the CDR3 is 15 residues. V lost 7 bases and J 2 bases, leaving 18 bases between the germline ends. The CDR3 protein is CASTRGASDPYEQYF. As DNA, the CDR3 is TGTGCCAGCACCCGAGGGGCTAGCGATCCCTACGAGCAGTACTTC.

The chain uses TRBV27 and TRBJ2-1, with TRBD2 matching 11 bases. V was clipped by 5 bases and J by 1 base; unmatched bases: 4. This CDR3 contains 16 residues. CDR1 is MNHEY, CDR2 SMNVEV, per germline (reference sequence). The CDR3 sequence is CASSPLAGGSYNEQFF. The CDR3, as DNA: TGTGCCAGCAGTCCTCTAGCGGGGGGTTCCTACAATGAGCAGTTCTTC.

Of note for this clonotype: One end of the junction fails to match germline, which may point to a read error. The rearrangement uses TRBV7-6 and TRBJ2-7; D unresolved. This CDR3 is built from 14 residues. Germline V gene data show CDR1 as SGHVS and CDR2 as FNYEAQ. The CDR3 here is CANSLALEAYEQYF. The CDR3, as DNA: TGTGCCAACAGCTTAGCCCTCGAGGCCTACGAGCAGTACTTC.

The rearrangement joins TRBV5-1 to TRBJ2-5; 9 nucleotides align to TRBD2. With 5 bases clipped from V and 0 bases from J, the junction kept 5 bases outside the gene matches. The CDR3 runs 15 residues. CDR1 is SGHRS, CDR2 YFSETQ, per germline. The CDR3 coding sequence is TGCGCCAGCAGTATAGCGGGGGCCCACCAAGAGACCCAGTACTTC. Its translation: CASSIAGAHQETQYF.

In its sample, this clonotype is medium-sized. This chain connects TRBV7-9 to TRBJ2-7; D ambiguous. This CDR3 has 13 amino acids. V was pared by 0 bases and J by 6 bases, with 9 bases between. Germline CDR1 reads SEHNR; CDR2 reads FQNEAQ (reference sequence). The CDR3 here is CASSLARSREQYF. The CDR3 region has the DNA TGTGCCAGCAGCTTAGCGCGGTCACGCGAGCAGTACTTC.

This chain connects TRBV15 to TRBJ1-1; D is undetermined. V was trimmed by 8 bases and J by 0 bases, leaving 10 bases between them. CDR1 is LNHNV and CDR2 is YYDKDF in the germline V gene (reference sequence). This CDR3 has 13 amino acids. CDR3 in DNA: TGTGCCACCCGGTTCGGCATGAACACTGAAGCTTTCTTT. Translation gives CATRFGMNTEAFF.

This clonotype is categorized as medium-sized. V gene TRBV30 combines with J gene TRBJ1-3, with D tentatively TRBD1 (6 bases). Trimming cost V 5 bases and J 2 bases, with 7 bases left between them. Germline loops: CDR1 GTSNPN, CDR2 SVGIG (reference sequence). The CDR3 length is 12 residues. CDR3 in DNA: TGTGCCTGGGGGGGCCCTGGAAACACCATATATTTT. Its protein product is CAWGGPGNTIYF.

As concerns this clonotype: One junction end does not reproduce the germline sequence, and a read error may be involved. The genes are TRBV7-9 and TRBJ1-4; a possible D gene is TRBD1 (5 bases). The CDR3 covers 19 residues. Germline V gene data show CDR1 as SEHNR and CDR2 as FQNEAQ (reference sequence). The CDR3 spells CASSLGRTPPLATNEKLFF. The CDR3 coding sequence is TGCGCCAGCAGCTTGGGGCGGACGCCTCCCCTCGCAACTAATGAAAAACTGTTTTTT.

This chain connects TRBV9 to TRBJ2-7; 9 nucleotides line up with TRBD2. Looked up from germline, CDR1 is SGDLS and CDR2 is YYNGEE. The V and J ends lost 4 bases and 2 bases, in that order; junction bases with no gene match: 16. CDR3 size: 18 residues. CDR3 residues: CASSPVPVTSGQPYEQYF. CDR3 nucleotides: TGTGCCAGCAGCCCCGTCCCCGTGACTAGCGGACAACCCTACGAGCAGTACTTC. Based on the CDR3 plus reference TRBV9 and TRBJ2-7, the full variable domain is DSGVTQTPKHLITATGQRVTLRCSPRSGDLSVYWYQQSLDQGLQFLIQYYNGEERAKGNILERFSAQQFPDLHSELNLSSLELGDSALYFCASSPVPVTSGQPYEQYFGPGTRLTVT.

The CDR3 DNA reads as TGTGCCAGCAGCCAAGCTAGCGGGGGGGCCGGGGAGCTGTTTTTT. It specifies CASSQASGGAGELFF. The chain joins TRBV4-2 to TRBJ2-2; TRBD2 matches 12 bases. Germline V gene lookup returns CDR1 LGHNA and CDR2 YNFKEQ. The V gene end was trimmed by 1 base and the J gene end by 6 bases; junction bases not matched to a gene: 0. The CDR3 length is 15 residues.

The chain couples TRBV7-9 to TRBJ1-2; TRBD1 is a possible D gene (6 bases). Germline lookup yields CDR1 SEHNR and CDR2 FQNEAQ (reference sequence). Trimming cost V 6 bases and J 3 bases, with 11 bases left between them. The CDR3 spans 13 residues. The CDR3 DNA reads as TGTGCCAGCAGGGGGGGCGGGGACTATGGCTACACCTTC. Its protein product is CASRGGGDYGYTF.

This chain connects TRBV5-4 to TRBJ2-2; D may be TRBD1 or TRBD2 (5 bases each). Trimming shortened V by 2 bases and J by 4 bases, and 12 bases separated the two germline ends. The germline gives CDR1 SGHNT, CDR2 YYREEE (reference sequence). This CDR3 contains 15 residues. DNA for the CDR3: TGTGCCAGCAGCTTCCGAGGGGCAAGCACCGGGGAGCTGTTTTTT. It yields the protein CASSFRGASTGELFF. The variable domain in full, completed from reference TRBV5-4 and TRBJ2-2, reads ETGVTQSPTHLIKTRGQQVTLRCSSQSGHNTVSWYQQALGQGPQFIFQYYREEENGRGNFPPRFSGLQFPNYSSELNVNALELDDSALYLCASSFRGASTGELFFGEGSRLTVL.

This clonotype was detected a few times. The chain is built from TRBV11-3 and TRBJ2-7, with 7 bases that match TRBD2. V was clipped by 5 bases and J by 6 bases; unmatched bases: 4. The CDR3 contains 12 residues. The germline gives CDR1 SGHNT, CDR2 YENEEA. As DNA, the CDR3 is TGTGCCAGCAGCGAGGGACTAAGCGAGCAGTACTTC. Translation: CASSEGLSEQYF.

This clonotype was seen only a few times. The genes are TRBV25-1 and TRBJ1-2; D unclear. The CDR3 covers 15 residues. Per germline, CDR1 MGHDK and CDR2 SYGVNS. V lost 3 bases to trimming and J lost 0 bases, with 11 bases between them. CDR3 residues: CASSETGEANYGYTF. CDR3 nucleotide sequence: TGTGCCAGCAGTGAGACCGGAGAGGCTAACTATGGCTACACCTTC.

The gene calls are TRBV30 and TRBJ1-2; TRBD1 matches 9 bases. Germline CDR1 GTSNPN, CDR2 SVGIG (reference sequence). The CDR3 sequence is 13 residues long. After removal of 2 bases from V and 6 bases from J, the junction contained 4 bases not matched to a gene. The DNA for the CDR3 is TGTGCCTGGAGTCAGACAGGGGGAAATGGCTACACCTTC. The encoded protein is CAWSQTGGNGYTF. Looking up the rest from reference TRBV30 and TRBJ1-2 gives the full variable domain: SQTIHQWPATLVQPVGSPLSLECTVEGTSNPNLYWYRQAAGRGLQLLFYSVGIGQISSEVPQNLSASRPQDRQFILSSKKLLLSDSGFYLCAWSQTGGNGYTFGSGTRLTVV.

This clonotype has more than one count but fewer than ten. The V and J genes are TRBV5-1 and TRBJ2-3; a possible D gene is TRBD2 (6 bases). V shed 4 bases and J shed 2 bases, with 23 bases lying between them. The germline V gene has CDR1 SGHRS and CDR2 YFSETQ. This CDR3 spans 18 amino acids. DNA for the CDR3: TGCGCCAGCAGCACCGGATTGTGGGTTGCGGGATTCACAGATACGCAGTATTTT. Its protein is CASSTGLWVAGFTDTQYF.

CDR3 coding DNA: TGTGCCAGCAGTTTCCCGAGGCAGGGCTGGCGGCGGGAGCAGTACTTC. It encodes CASSFPRQGWRREQYF. V gene TRBV28 combines with J gene TRBJ2-7, with a weak D call TRBD1 (5 bases). The V gene lost 3 bases and the J gene lost 7 bases, with 22 bases spanning the gap. Germline loops: CDR1 MDHEN, CDR2 SYDVKM. CDR3 length: 16 residues.

A few counts support this clonotype. This chain joins TRBV5-1 and TRBJ2-3, with 12 bases aligning to TRBD2. The J segment lost 6 bases and the V segment lost 0 bases, leaving 8 bases of the junction unmatched. CDR1 is SGHRS, CDR2 YFSETQ, per germline. CDR3 length equals 17 residues. The CDR3 protein is CASSLAPSGGVRDTQYF. CDR3 bases: TGCGCCAGCAGCTTGGCCCCTAGCGGGGGGGTCCGGGATACGCAGTATTTT.